This T cell receptor (beta chain) was found in a study of T cells after yellow fever vaccination. The CDR3 runs to 11 residues. In germline, CDR1 is LNHDA, CDR2 SQIVND (reference sequence). The ends were cut back, 9 bases at V and 2 bases at J, with 7 bases in the middle. This clonotype was observed a handful of times. TCRdb called the 5' RACE reads again in MiXCR, with one record for every CDR3 protein. Of some 160,000 distinct CDR3 sequences in the sample, less than 9% were seen once. This chain joins TRBV19 and TRBJ2-5, with TRBD1 as a possible D gene (5 bases). The source of this sequence is a young man who received the YFV17D yellow fever vaccine. The sample consisted of CD4+ T cells sorted from PBMCs, taken less than 6 days after the first yellow fever vaccination. The CDR3 DNA is TGTGCCAGGACAGTGCAAGAGACCCAGTACTTC. It translates to CARTVQETQYF.